The following is a T cell receptor beta chain sequence with its context. In this sample, this clonotype turned up a few times. Its antigen specificity is not known. No much larger clonotype is one base removed from it; base qualities were not supplied. Library construction relied on 5' RACE. The sequencing machine was an Illumina HiSeq 2000. A universal primer binding site was introduced by template switching, and a unique molecular identifier was present in the final cDNA, enabling accurate counting of TCR cDNA molecules. Specific primers in the conserved constant-segment region were used to synthesize first-strand cDNA for the TCR alpha and beta chains. To control for contamination, every cDNA library was double barcoded, receiving both a SMART-Mk sample barcode and Illumina barcodes. TruSeq adapter sequences and Illumina sample barcodes were added in two successive PCR steps. Sequencing of the TCR alpha and beta cDNA libraries was done on the Illumina HiSeq platform using custom primers. The published analysis was carried out like this. Unique molecular identifiers were extracted from raw reads with MiGEC, and CDR3 positions were determined with MiXCR. For each individual, recombination models were inferred using an EM algorithm with the repgenHMM and IGoR tools. Shared clonotypes were analyzed with the tcR package in R, and sharing was normalized by the product of cloneset sizes. Out-of-frame nonproductive sequences were analyzed to study raw recombination free of thymic and clonal selection effects. The public reads were reanalyzed by TCRdb: fastp trimming at Q25, MiXCR alignment, in-frame beta chains only. Here each entry gathers all rows of one CDR3 protein and keeps the most common genes and DNA. The V and J calls and clone size are TCRdb's, not the authors'. Recorded for this sample are 200,000 to 300,000 distinct CDR3 sequences; roughly 10% of them occurred a single time. Less than 12% of the sample comes from the top ten.

This specimen comes from a study of identical twins (dated by TCRdb to 2016 to 2017). Study-wide context: The study deep-sequenced TCR alpha and beta repertoires from monozygotic twins, unrelated adults of various ages and cord blood to test whether fetal clonotypes persist. To rule out contamination, the twin experiments were replicated at different times with different library preparation protocols.

The CDR3 runs 14 residues from the cysteine to the phenylalanine. Kept here is only the CDR3 DNA, which spans 42 bases and is read in frame from base 1. CDR1 and CDR2 are drawn from the germline V gene (reference sequence): DFQATT, SNEGSKA. At the junction V is shortened by 6 bases and J by 0 bases, with 13 bases in between. Results and caveats for the whole study, not just this receptor: Abundant cord blood beta clonotypes had fewer insertions, young adult naive repertoires showed a similar but weaker trend, and memory repertoires showed no such trend. Because the same donors could not be followed over many years, the conclusions relied on cross-sectional statistical analysis. In monozygotic twins, recombination models systematically underestimated out-of-frame TCR alpha sharing, but the models matched the sharing seen between unrelated individuals. Invariant T cells such as MAIT and iNKT could partly confound zero-insertion analyses, though diverse VJ usage argued against this for most clonotypes. Compared with coincidental sharing between unrelated individuals, an excess of low generation-probability sequences was observed among out-of-frame TCR alpha sequences shared between twins. In beta out-of-frame sequences, excess twin sharing was weaker, because having fewer shared sequences lowered the signal-to-noise ratio.

Every donor was a healthy Caucasian. Using Miltenyi CD45RO+ enrichment and human naive T-cell isolation kits, memory (CD45RO+) and naive T cells were isolated from PBMC. Recombination joined TRBV20-1 with TRBJ2-3; the D gene is perhaps TRBD1 or TRBD2, as each covers 5 bases. Sequenced: memory T cells sorted from blood. This specimen's cell subset or site label, interpreted: CD45RO+ enriched T cells. This TCR was recovered from a man aged 45-60 years in good health. The nucleotide sequence is TGCAGTGCCGCTCGGGGCGACAGCACAGATACGCAGTATTTT. This translates into CSAARGDSTDTQYF.